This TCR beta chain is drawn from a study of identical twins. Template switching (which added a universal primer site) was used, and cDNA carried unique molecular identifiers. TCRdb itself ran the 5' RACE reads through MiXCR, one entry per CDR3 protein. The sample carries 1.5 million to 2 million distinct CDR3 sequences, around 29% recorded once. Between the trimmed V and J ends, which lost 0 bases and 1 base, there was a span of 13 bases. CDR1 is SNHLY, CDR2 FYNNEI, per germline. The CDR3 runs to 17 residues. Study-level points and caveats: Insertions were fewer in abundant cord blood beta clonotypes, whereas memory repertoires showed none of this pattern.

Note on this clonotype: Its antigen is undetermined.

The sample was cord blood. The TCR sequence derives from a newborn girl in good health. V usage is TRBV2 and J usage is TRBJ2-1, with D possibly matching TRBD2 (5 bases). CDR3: CASSEASGRASYNEQFF. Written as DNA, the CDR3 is TGTGCCAGCAGTGAAGCGAGCGGAAGGGCTTCCTACAATGAGCAGTTCTTC.